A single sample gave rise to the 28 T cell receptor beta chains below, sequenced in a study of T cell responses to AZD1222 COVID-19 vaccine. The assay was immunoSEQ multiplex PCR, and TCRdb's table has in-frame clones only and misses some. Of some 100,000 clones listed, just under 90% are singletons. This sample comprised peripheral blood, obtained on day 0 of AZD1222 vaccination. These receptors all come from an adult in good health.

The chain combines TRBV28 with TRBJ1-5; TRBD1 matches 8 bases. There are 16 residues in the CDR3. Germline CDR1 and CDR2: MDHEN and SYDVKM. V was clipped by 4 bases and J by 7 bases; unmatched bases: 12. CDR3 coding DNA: TGTGCCAGCAGTTGGGGGAGGACAGGGCTTAACCAGCCCCAGCATTTT. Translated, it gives CASSWGRTGLNQPQHF.

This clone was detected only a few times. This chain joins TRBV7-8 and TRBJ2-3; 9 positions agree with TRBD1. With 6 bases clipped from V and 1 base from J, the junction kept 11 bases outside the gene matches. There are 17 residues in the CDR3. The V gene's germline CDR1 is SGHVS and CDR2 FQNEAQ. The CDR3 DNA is TGTGCCAGCAGTCAACAGCCGGACAGGGGAGGCACAGATACGCAGTATTTT. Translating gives CASSQQPDRGGTDTQYF.

The CDR3 sequence is CASRRTARYGYTF. The DNA of the CDR3 is TGTGCCAGCAGGCGGACAGCCCGCTATGGCTACACCTTC. The chain combines TRBV28 with TRBJ1-2, with D possibly being TRBD1 (6 bases). V was clipped by 6 bases and J by 4 bases, with 12 bases between them. Germline assignment: CDR1 MDHEN and CDR2 SYDVKM. This CDR3 region has 13 residues.

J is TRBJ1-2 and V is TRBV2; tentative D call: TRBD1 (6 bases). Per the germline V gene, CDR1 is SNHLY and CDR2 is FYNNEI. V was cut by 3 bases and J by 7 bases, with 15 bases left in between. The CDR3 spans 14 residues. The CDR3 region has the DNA TGTGCCAGCAGTGATGTTTTGGGGGCGGGTGGCTACACCTTC. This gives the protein CASSDVLGAGGYTF. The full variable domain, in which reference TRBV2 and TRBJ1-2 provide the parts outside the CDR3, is EPEVTQTPSHQVTQMGQEVILRCVPISNHLYFYWYRQILGQKVEFLVSFYNNEISEKSEIFDDQFSVERPDGSNFTLKIRSTKLEDSAMYFCASSDVLGAGGYTFGSGTRLTVV.

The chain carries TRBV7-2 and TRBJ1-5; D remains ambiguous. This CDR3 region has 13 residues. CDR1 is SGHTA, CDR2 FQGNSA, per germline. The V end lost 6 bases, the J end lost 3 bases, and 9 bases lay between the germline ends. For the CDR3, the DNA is TGTGCCAGCAGGGAGGCGAACAATCAGCCCCAGCATTTT. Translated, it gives CASREANNQPQHF. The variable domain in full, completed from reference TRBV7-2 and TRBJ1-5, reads GAGVSQSPSNKVTEKGKDVELRCDPISGHTALYWYRQSLGQGLEFLIYFQGNSAPDKSGLPSDRFSAERTGGSVSTLTIQRTQQEDSAVYLCASREANNQPQHFGDGTRLSIL.

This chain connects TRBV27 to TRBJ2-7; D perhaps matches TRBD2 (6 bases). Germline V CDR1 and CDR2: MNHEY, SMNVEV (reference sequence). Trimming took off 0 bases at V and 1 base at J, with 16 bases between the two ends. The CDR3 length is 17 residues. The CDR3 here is CASSLSSPGDTSYEQYF. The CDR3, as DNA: TGTGCCAGCAGTTTATCCAGCCCGGGGGATACGTCCTACGAGCAGTACTTC.

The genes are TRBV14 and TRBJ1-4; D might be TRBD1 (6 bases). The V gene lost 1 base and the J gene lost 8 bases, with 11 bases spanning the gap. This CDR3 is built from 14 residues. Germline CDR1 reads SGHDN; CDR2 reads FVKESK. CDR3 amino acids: CASSQGDTREKLFF. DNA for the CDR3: TGTGCCAGCAGCCAAGGGGACACCAGAGAAAAACTGTTTTTT.

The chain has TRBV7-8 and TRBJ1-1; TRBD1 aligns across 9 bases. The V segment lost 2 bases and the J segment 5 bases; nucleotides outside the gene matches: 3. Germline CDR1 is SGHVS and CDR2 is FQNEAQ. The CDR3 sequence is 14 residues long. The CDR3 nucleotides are TGTGCCAGCAGCTTATGGACAGGGGCGACTGAAGCTTTCTTT. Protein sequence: CASSLWTGATEAFF.

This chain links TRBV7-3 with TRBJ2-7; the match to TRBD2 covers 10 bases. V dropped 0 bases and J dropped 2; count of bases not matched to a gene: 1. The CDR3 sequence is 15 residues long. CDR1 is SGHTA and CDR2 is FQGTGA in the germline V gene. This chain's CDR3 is CASSLTSGGTYEQYF. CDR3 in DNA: TGTGCCAGCAGCTTAACTAGCGGGGGGACCTACGAGCAGTACTTC.

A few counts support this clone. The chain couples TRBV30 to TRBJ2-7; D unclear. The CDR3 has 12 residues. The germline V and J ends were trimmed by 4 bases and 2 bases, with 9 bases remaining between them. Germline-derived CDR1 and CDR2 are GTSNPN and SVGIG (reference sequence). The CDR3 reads CAWKGGTYEQYF. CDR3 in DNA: TGTGCCTGGAAGGGCGGCACCTACGAGCAGTACTTC.

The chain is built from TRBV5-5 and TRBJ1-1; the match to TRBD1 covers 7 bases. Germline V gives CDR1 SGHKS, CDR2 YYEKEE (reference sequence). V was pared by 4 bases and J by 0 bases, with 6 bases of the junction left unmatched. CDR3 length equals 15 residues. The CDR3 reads CASSPARGLNTEAFF. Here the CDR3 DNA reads TGTGCCAGCAGCCCGGCGAGGGGGCTGAACACTGAAGCTTTCTTT.

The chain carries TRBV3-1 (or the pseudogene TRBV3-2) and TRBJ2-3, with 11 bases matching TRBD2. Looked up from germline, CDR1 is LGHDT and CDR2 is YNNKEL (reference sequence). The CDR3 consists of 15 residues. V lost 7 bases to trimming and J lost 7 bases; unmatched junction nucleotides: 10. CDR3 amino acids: CASTERLAGIHTQYF. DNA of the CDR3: TGTGCCAGCACCGAAAGACTAGCGGGGATCCATACGCAGTATTTT.

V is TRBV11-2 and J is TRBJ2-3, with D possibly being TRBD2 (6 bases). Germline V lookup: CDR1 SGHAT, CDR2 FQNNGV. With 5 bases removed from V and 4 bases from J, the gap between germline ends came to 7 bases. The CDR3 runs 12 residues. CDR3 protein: CASSGGSDTQYF. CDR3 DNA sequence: TGTGCCAGCAGCGGGGGGTCAGATACGCAGTATTTT.

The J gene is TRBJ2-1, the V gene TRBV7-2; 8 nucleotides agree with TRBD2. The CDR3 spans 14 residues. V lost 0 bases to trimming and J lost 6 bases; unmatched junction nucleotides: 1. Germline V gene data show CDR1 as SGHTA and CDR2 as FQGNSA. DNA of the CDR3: TGTGCCAGCAGCTTAGCGGGACTAGGCAATGAGCAGTTCTTC. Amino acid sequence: CASSLAGLGNEQFF.

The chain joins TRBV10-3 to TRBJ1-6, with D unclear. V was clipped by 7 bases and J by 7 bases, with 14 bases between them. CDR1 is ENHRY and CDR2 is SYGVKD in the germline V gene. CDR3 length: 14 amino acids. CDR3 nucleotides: TGTGCCATCAACGCGGACCCTGAAAATTCACCCCTCCACTTT. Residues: CAINADPENSPLHF.

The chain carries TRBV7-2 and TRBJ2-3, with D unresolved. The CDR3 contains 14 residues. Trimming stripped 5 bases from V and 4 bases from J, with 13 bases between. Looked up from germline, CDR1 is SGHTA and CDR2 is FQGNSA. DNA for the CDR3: TGTGCCAGCAGCCCCCCAGACCCAGCAGATACGCAGTATTTT. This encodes CASSPPDPADTQYF.

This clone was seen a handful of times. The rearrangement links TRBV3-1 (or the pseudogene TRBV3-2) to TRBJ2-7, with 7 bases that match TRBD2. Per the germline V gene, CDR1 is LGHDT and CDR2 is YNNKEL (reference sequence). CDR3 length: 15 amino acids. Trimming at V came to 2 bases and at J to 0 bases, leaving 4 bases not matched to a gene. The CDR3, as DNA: TGTGCCAGCAGCCAAAGGGAGGGCCTCTCCTACGAGCAGTACTTC. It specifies CASSQREGLSYEQYF.

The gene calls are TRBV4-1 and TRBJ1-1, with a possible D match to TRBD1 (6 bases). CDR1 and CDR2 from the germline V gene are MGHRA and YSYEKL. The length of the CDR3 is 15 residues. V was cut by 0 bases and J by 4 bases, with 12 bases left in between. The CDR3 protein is CASSQDWTVGTEAFF. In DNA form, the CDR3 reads TGCGCCAGCAGCCAAGATTGGACAGTGGGCACTGAAGCTTTCTTT.

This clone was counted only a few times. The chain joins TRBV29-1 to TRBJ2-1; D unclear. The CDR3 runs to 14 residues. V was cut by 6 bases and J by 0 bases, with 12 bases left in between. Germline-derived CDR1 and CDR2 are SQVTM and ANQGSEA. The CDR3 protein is CSVSGQSSYNEQFF. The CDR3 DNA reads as TGCAGCGTCTCCGGGCAGAGCTCCTACAATGAGCAGTTCTTC.

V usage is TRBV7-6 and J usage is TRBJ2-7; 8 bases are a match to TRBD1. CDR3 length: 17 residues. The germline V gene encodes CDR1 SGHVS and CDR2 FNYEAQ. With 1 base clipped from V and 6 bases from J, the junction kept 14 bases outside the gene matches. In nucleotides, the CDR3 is TGTGCCAGCAGCTTAGAGCCGGGATGGGCAGGGGGCGGCGAGCAGTACTTC. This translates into CASSLEPGWAGGGEQYF.

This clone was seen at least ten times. The CDR3 nucleotides are TGTGCCAGCAGCCCAACCGGAGACAGGGGGCACGGCTACACCTTC. This sequence encodes CASSPTGDRGHGYTF. The chain joins TRBV7-6 to TRBJ1-2, with TRBD1 identical over 10 bases. The V segment lost 5 bases and the J segment 8 bases; nucleotides outside the gene matches: 11. CDR1 and CDR2 (germline): SGHVS, FNYEAQ. This CDR3 has 15 residues.

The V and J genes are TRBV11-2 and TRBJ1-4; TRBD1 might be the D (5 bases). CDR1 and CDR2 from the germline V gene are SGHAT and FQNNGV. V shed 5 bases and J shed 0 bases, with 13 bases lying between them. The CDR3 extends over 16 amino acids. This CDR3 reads CASSGDGQATNEKLFF. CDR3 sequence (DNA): TGTGCCAGCAGCGGGGACGGACAAGCAACTAATGAAAAACTGTTTTTT.

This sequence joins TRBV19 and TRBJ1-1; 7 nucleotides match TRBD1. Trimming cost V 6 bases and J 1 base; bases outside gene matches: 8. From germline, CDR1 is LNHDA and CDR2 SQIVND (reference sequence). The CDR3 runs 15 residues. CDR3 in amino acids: CASRATGRGNTEAFF. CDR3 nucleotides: TGTGCCAGTAGAGCGACAGGGAGAGGGAACACTGAAGCTTTCTTT.

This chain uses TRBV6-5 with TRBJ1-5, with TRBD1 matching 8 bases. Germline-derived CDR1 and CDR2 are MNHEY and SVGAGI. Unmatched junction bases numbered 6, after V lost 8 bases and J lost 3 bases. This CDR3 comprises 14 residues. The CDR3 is CASSGQGNNQPQHF. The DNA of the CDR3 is TGTGCCAGCTCAGGACAGGGAAACAATCAGCCCCAGCATTTT.

The CDR3 loop is CASSLATGQSGANVLTF. CDR3 DNA: TGTGCCAGCAGCTTAGCCACTGGACAGTCTGGGGCCAACGTCCTGACTTTC. This chain uses TRBV7-2 with TRBJ2-6; tentative D call: TRBD1 (6 bases). The CDR3 length is 17 residues. Germline lookup yields CDR1 SGHTA and CDR2 FQGNSA. Trimming stripped 0 bases from V and 1 base from J, with 10 bases between.

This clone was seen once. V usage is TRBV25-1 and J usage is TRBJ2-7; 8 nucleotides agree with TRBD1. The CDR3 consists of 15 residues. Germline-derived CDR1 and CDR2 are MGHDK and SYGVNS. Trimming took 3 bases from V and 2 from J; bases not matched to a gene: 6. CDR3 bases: TGTGCCAGCAGTGACTCGGACAGGGACCCCTACGAGCAGTACTTC. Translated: CASSDSDRDPYEQYF.

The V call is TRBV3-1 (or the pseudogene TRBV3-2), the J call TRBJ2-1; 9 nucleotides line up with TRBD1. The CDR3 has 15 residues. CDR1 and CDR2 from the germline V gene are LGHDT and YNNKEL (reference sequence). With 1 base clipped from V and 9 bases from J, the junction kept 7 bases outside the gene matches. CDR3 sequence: CASSQAGTGFREQFF. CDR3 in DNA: TGTGCCAGCAGCCAAGCCGGGACAGGGTTTCGTGAGCAGTTCTTC.

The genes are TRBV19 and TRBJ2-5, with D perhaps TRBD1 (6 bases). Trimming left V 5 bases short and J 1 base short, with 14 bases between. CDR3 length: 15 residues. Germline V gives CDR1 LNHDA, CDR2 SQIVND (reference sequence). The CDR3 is CASSPTGNSQETQYF. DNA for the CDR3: TGTGCCAGTAGTCCCACAGGGAACTCCCAAGAGACCCAGTACTTC.